The present TCR beta chain was sequenced within a study of regulatory T cells in long-lasting Graves disease. General observations from the study: Graves' patients with persistent disease showed TCR diversity lower than patients newly diagnosed.

Time point: persistent/refractory GD, antithyroid drugs over 5 years with positive TRAb. From RNA extracted from PBMCs, the TCR library was made. Remarks on this clonotype: Its antigen remains unidentified.

The TCR beta library used iRepertoire HTBI primers with Arm-PCR amplification of CDR3. The authors' processing: Among the samples, 60 to 75 TRBV and 14 to 15 TRBJ segments were identified. TCRdb re-called the multiplex PCR reads with MiXCR, one entry per CDR3 protein. TCRdb's processing, not the study's, gives the V and J calls here. Of roughly 360,000 distinct CDR3 sequences in the sample, roughly 25% were seen once. The ends lost 8 bases at V and 4 bases at J; junction bases unmatched: 13. CDR1 is LNHDA, CDR2 SQIVND, per germline (reference sequence). The CDR3 consists of 16 residues. The V gene is TRBV19, the J gene TRBJ1-5; 8 bases line up with TRBD1. The material sequenced was peripheral blood mononuclear cells (PBMCs), taken when the disease was refractory, from a patient treated with antithyroid drugs. The TCR comes from a woman in her thirties or forties with Graves disease. The CDR3 loop is CASSSAVQGANQPQHF. DNA of the CDR3: TGTGCCAGTTCCTCCGCCGTGCAGGGGGCAAATCAGCCCCAGCATTTT.